A selection of T cell receptor beta chains follows, all from one sample in a study of OX40 agonist ivuxolimab in advanced cancers. The assay was immunoSEQ multiplex PCR, and TCRdb's table has in-frame clones only and misses some. Of tens of thousands of clones listed, around four fifths were seen once; the top ten hold 20% to 25%. Material: CD4+ or CD8+ T cells sorted from blood, obtained in a trial of the OX40 agonist ivuxolimab. These receptors all come from an adult with an advanced solid tumor such as melanoma, head and neck, liver or kidney cancer. The CDR3 runs from the conserved cysteine through the conserved F or W. D genes are given only for firm matches. Rows give clone size only sometimes, using once, few, many, or a class for an expanded clone.

j_gene: TRBJ2-2
abundance: few
v_gene: TRBV7-2
len: 15
d_gene: NA
CDR3nt: TGTGCCAGCAGCTTAGCTCTGGCAGGCAACGGGGAGCTGTTTTTT
CDR3aa: CASSLALAGNGELFF

j_gene: TRBJ1-1
abundance: NA
v_gene: TRBV15
len: 14
d_gene: NA
CDR3nt: TGTGCCACCAGCAGAGCACAGGAGAACACTGAAGCTTTCTTT
CDR3aa: CATSRAQENTEAFF

j_gene: TRBJ2-2
abundance: NA
v_gene: TRBV19
len: 19
d_gene: TRBD1
CDR3nt: TGTGCCAGTAGTATCGGGGGACAGGGGATAAGTGGAAGAACCGGGGAGCTGTTTTTT
CDR3aa: CASSIGGQGISGRTGELFF

j_gene: TRBJ1-2
abundance: NA
v_gene: TRBV30
len: 15
d_gene: TRBD1
CDR3nt: TGTGCCTGGAGTCAATCGGACAGGGTCGGCTATGGCTACACCTTC
CDR3aa: CAWSQSDRVGYGYTF

j_gene: TRBJ2-7
abundance: NA
v_gene: TRBV9
len: 13
d_gene: TRBD2
CDR3nt: TGTGCCAGCAGCCTGCGGGGGGCGGATGAGCAGTACTTC
CDR3aa: CASSLRGADEQYF

j_gene: TRBJ1-1
abundance: NA
v_gene: TRBV13
len: 14
d_gene: TRBD1
CDR3nt: TGTGCCAGCAGCGTAGACAGGGTTGGCACTGAAGCTTTCTTT
CDR3aa: CASSVDRVGTEAFF

j_gene: TRBJ2-1
abundance: NA
v_gene: TRBV18
len: 15
d_gene: NA
CDR3nt: TGTGCCAGCTCACCGGGGCTAGCCGACCTGTATGAGCAGTTCTTC
CDR3aa: CASSPGLADLYEQFF

j_gene: TRBJ1-5
abundance: NA
v_gene: TRBV7-2
len: 13
d_gene: NA
CDR3nt: TGTGCCAGCAGCCCTATAGGGGGTCAGCCCCAGCATTTT
CDR3aa: CASSPIGGQPQHF

j_gene: TRBJ1-1
abundance: NA
v_gene: TRBV28
len: 14
d_gene: NA
CDR3nt: TGTGCCAGCAGTTTGACGGGTGGGGGCACTGAAGCTTTCTTT
CDR3aa: CASSLTGGGTEAFF

j_gene: TRBJ1-1
abundance: NA
v_gene: TRBV6-6
len: 15
d_gene: NA
CDR3nt: TGTGCCAGCAGTGGAACAGCCGGCATGAACACTGAAGCTTTCTTT
CDR3aa: CASSGTAGMNTEAFF

j_gene: TRBJ1-2
abundance: NA
v_gene: TRBV15
len: 13
d_gene: NA
CDR3nt: TGTGCCACCAGCGACCGGGACAACTATGGCTACACCTTC
CDR3aa: CATSDRDNYGYTF

j_gene: TRBJ2-1
abundance: NA
v_gene: TRBV5-4
len: 16
d_gene: NA
CDR3nt: TGTGCCAGCAGCCCGGGACCGGGGTATAACTACAATGAGCAGTTCTTC
CDR3aa: CASSPGPGYNYNEQFF

j_gene: TRBJ2-7
abundance: NA
v_gene: TRBV18
len: 15
d_gene: NA
CDR3nt: TGTGCCAGCTCACCTAACAAACAGGGTTCCTACGAGCAGTACTTC
CDR3aa: CASSPNKQGSYEQYF

j_gene: TRBJ2-2
abundance: NA
v_gene: TRBV5-1
len: 15
d_gene: NA
CDR3nt: TGCACCAGCAGCTTGTTACTAGCTCGGACCGGGGAGCTGTTTTTT
CDR3aa: CTSSLLLARTGELFF

j_gene: TRBJ2-3
abundance: NA
v_gene: TRBV5-1
len: 15
d_gene: TRBD2
CDR3nt: TGCGCCAGCAGCCTGAGCGGGAGCCCTACAGATACGCAGTATTTT
CDR3aa: CASSLSGSPTDTQYF

j_gene: TRBJ2-2
abundance: NA
v_gene: TRBV15
len: 15
d_gene: TRBD2
CDR3nt: TGTGCCACCAGCAGTGTTTACGGGGGGGGCGGGGAGCTGTTTTTT
CDR3aa: CATSSVYGGGGELFF

j_gene: TRBJ1-1
abundance: NA
v_gene: TRBV2
len: 12
d_gene: NA
CDR3nt: TGTGCCAGCGAAGTACGGAGGACTGAAGCTTTCTTT
CDR3aa: CASEVRRTEAFF

j_gene: TRBJ2-2
abundance: NA
v_gene: TRBV30
len: 14
d_gene: NA
CDR3nt: TGTGCCTGGAGTGAGGGGGGGGAAGCCGGGGAGCTGTTTTTT
CDR3aa: CAWSEGGEAGELFF

j_gene: TRBJ2-3
abundance: NA
v_gene: TRBV4-3
len: 15
d_gene: NA
CDR3nt: TGCGCCAGCAGCCAAGAAATCTTCTCCCGGGATACGCAGTATTTT
CDR3aa: CASSQEIFSRDTQYF

j_gene: TRBJ1-5
abundance: NA
v_gene: TRBV4-1
len: 15
d_gene: NA
CDR3nt: TGCGCCAGCAGCCAAGTTAGAGGGGTTGGTCAGCCCCAGCATTTT
CDR3aa: CASSQVRGVGQPQHF

j_gene: TRBJ2-1
abundance: NA
v_gene: TRBV30
len: 15
d_gene: TRBD2
CDR3nt: TGTGCCTGGAGTGATAGCGGGAGAATCTACAATGAGCAGTTCTTC
CDR3aa: CAWSDSGRIYNEQFF

j_gene: TRBJ2-7
abundance: once
v_gene: TRBV7-3
len: 15
d_gene: TRBD1
CDR3nt: TGTGCCAGCAGCTTAGACGGGACAGGGGGGTACGAGCAGTACTTC
CDR3aa: CASSLDGTGGYEQYF

j_gene: TRBJ2-7
abundance: NA
v_gene: TRBV19
len: 15
d_gene: NA
CDR3nt: TGTGCCAGTAGTATAACGGGAGCAAGCTCCTACGAGCAGTACTTC
CDR3aa: CASSITGASSYEQYF

j_gene: TRBJ1-6
abundance: NA
v_gene: TRBV6-1
len: 11
d_gene: NA
CDR3nt: TGTGCCAGGGACCTCAATTCACCCCTCCACTTT
CDR3aa: CARDLNSPLHF

j_gene: TRBJ1-3
abundance: NA
v_gene: TRBV18
len: 14
d_gene: NA
CDR3nt: TGTGCCAGCTCACCACAGGGCGACGGAAACACCATATATTTT
CDR3aa: CASSPQGDGNTIYF

j_gene: TRBJ2-7
abundance: few
v_gene: TRBV27
len: 14
d_gene: TRBD1
CDR3nt: TGTGCCAGCAGTCCCCGGACAGGGGGTAACGAGCAGTACTTC
CDR3aa: CASSPRTGGNEQYF

j_gene: TRBJ1-2
abundance: NA
v_gene: TRBV6-1
len: 15
d_gene: NA
CDR3nt: TGTGCCAGCAATTGGCCGGCCGGAGCTAGCTATGGCTACACCTTC
CDR3aa: CASNWPAGASYGYTF

j_gene: TRBJ2-3
abundance: NA
v_gene: TRBV5-4
len: 14
d_gene: NA
CDR3nt: TGTGCCAGCAGCTTGCAGGGTGGCACAGATACGCAGTATTTT
CDR3aa: CASSLQGGTDTQYF

j_gene: TRBJ2-2
abundance: few
v_gene: TRBV7-8
len: 14
d_gene: NA
CDR3nt: TGTGCCAGCAGCTCGAGGGGGGCCGGCGGGGAGCTGTTTTTT
CDR3aa: CASSSRGAGGELFF

j_gene: TRBJ2-7
abundance: large
v_gene: TRBV30
len: 14
d_gene: NA
CDR3nt: TGTGCCTGGAGTGAGGGGTCCCTCGTTGGCGAGCAGTACTTC
CDR3aa: CAWSEGSLVGEQYF

j_gene: TRBJ1-5
abundance: once
v_gene: TRBV28
len: 16
d_gene: NA
CDR3nt: TGTGCCAGCAGTCTGCCTCAGGGTTGGGGCAATCAGCCCCAGCATTTT
CDR3aa: CASSLPQGWGNQPQHF

j_gene: TRBJ2-5
abundance: NA
v_gene: TRBV7-3
len: 13
d_gene: NA
CDR3nt: TGTGCCAGCAGCCAAGACCCGAGGCAGACCCAGTACTTC
CDR3aa: CASSQDPRQTQYF

j_gene: TRBJ2-3
abundance: NA
v_gene: TRBV19
len: 16
d_gene: TRBD2
CDR3nt: TGTGCCAGTAGTGACCGACTAGCGGGATCGATAGATACGCAGTATTTT
CDR3aa: CASSDRLAGSIDTQYF

j_gene: TRBJ2-7
abundance: NA
v_gene: TRBV27
len: 14
d_gene: NA
CDR3nt: TGTGCCAGCAGTTTAAGGGGGGGGCCTAGAGAGCAGTACTTC
CDR3aa: CASSLRGGPREQYF

j_gene: TRBJ1-1
abundance: few
v_gene: TRBV28
len: 15
d_gene: NA
CDR3nt: TGTGCCAGCAGTTTATCTTGGGGCGGGAACACTGAAGCTTTCTTT
CDR3aa: CASSLSWGGNTEAFF